There are many counts of the clone carrying this T cell receptor beta chain. Antigen specificity is unknown. V lost 4 bases to trimming and J lost 3 bases, with 15 bases between them. The CDR3 is 15 residues long. Looked up from germline, CDR1 is SNHLY and CDR2 is FYNNEI. Every diagnosis used clinical symptoms, serum thyroxine and TRAb, thyroid ultrasound and orbital computed tomography. PBMCs were collected from a roughly 10 ml volume of fresh peripheral blood. Amplified regions were TCR beta CDR3 sequences from RNA transcripts. The primer set for the first-round RT-PCR of the TCR CDR3 was HTBI. TCRdb itself ran the multiplex PCR reads through MiXCR, one entry per CDR3 protein. The table records 200,000 or so distinct CDR3 sequences, about a sixth of them present only once. The sample originates from a study of T cells in Graves' hyperthyroidism and ophthalmopathy. The study, taken as a whole, reports: Clonotypes that were expanded in thyroid above 0.001 mostly appeared in blood too. With a median lead of 6.5 months before onset, the model predicted ophthalmopathy.

Sequencing used blood. This chain joins TRBV2 and TRBJ2-5; D tentatively reads TRBD1 or TRBD2 (6 bases each). This clonotype was obtained from a woman between 50 and 59 years old with Graves' hyperthyroidism. CDR3 sequence (DNA): TGTGCCAGCAGTGTACAGGGAGGACAAGAAGAGACCCAGTACTTC. This gives the protein CASSVQGGQEETQYF.